The 24 T cell receptor beta chains given below trace back to one sample, sequenced in a study of molecular identifiers for immune sequencing clone quantification. One entry per CDR3 protein results from TCRdb running MiXCR on the PCR reads. The sample consists of about 54,000 distinct CDR3 sequences, 25% of them appearing once. The sequenced material came from naive CD8+ T cells from blood, with Jurkat cell RNA spiked in. Subset reported: FACS-sorted CD8+CD4-CCR7+CD45RA+ naive T cells. The receptors derive from a human donor in good health. Some libraries in this study had Jurkat cell RNA spiked in.

At least ten counts were recorded for this clonotype. The chain combines TRBV12-3 or TRBV12-4 with TRBJ2-5; 9 bases are a match to TRBD2. This CDR3 is built from 16 residues. V lost 1 base to trimming and J lost 4 bases; unmatched junction nucleotides: 7. This CDR3 is CASSLVAGGLSETQYF. The CDR3 DNA follows: TGTGCCAGCAGTTTAGTGGCGGGGGGGCTGTCAGAGACCCAGTACTTC.

This clonotype was counted many times. V is TRBV10-2 and J is TRBJ2-1, with no clear D. The CDR3 has 13 residues. V dropped 0 bases and J dropped 10 bases, with 10 bases sitting between them. Germline values: CDR1 WSHSY, CDR2 SAAADI. The CDR3 nucleotides are TGCGCCAGCAGTGAGTCCCGGACCGGGGAGCAGTTCTTC. It encodes CASSESRTGEQFF.

The count of this clonotype is one. At one end, the junction sequence differs from germline, possibly due to a read error. The gene calls are TRBV10-3 and TRBJ1-5; D is possibly TRBD1 (5 bases). CDR1 ENHRY and CDR2 SYGVKD come from the germline V gene. CDR3 length equals 14 residues. The DNA of the CDR3 is TGTGCCATCAGTGATCAGGGTCCTAGGCAGCCCCTGCATTTT. Translating gives CAISDQGPRQPLHF.

The table lists this clonotype with many counts. This chain connects TRBV2 to TRBJ2-7, with D maybe TRBD1 (5 bases). CDR1 and CDR2 from the germline V gene are SNHLY and FYNNEI. Trimming left V 5 bases short and J 4 bases short, with 9 bases between. The length of the CDR3 is 12 residues. In nucleotides, the CDR3 is TGTGCCAGCAGTCTGGGGCATTACGAGCAGTACTTC. Translation gives CASSLGHYEQYF. Full variable domain (outside the CDR3, taken from reference TRBV2 and TRBJ2-7): EPEVTQTPSHQVTQMGQEVILRCVPISNHLYFYWYRQILGQKVEFLVSFYNNEISEKSEIFDDQFSVERPDGSNFTLKIRSTKLEDSAMYFCASSLGHYEQYFGPGTRLTVT.

The sample holds a few counts of this clonotype. The rearrangement uses TRBV6-2 or TRBV6-3 and TRBJ2-3; 11 positions agree with TRBD2. J lost 0 bases, V lost 4 bases, and 6 bases had no gene match. This CDR3 is built from 17 residues. CDR1 MNHEY and CDR2 SVGEGT come from the germline V gene. CDR3 DNA: TGTGCCAGCAGTTTGGGTCGACTAGCGGGAAGCACAGATACGCAGTATTTT. Its translation: CASSLGRLAGSTDTQYF.

The DNA for the CDR3 is TGTGCCAGCAGCACAGGACACAGTACCCAAGAGACCCAGTACTTC. This translates into CASSTGHSTQETQYF. The J gene is TRBJ2-5, the V gene TRBV7-2; tentatively, D is TRBD1 (5 bases). The CDR3 consists of 15 residues. V was pared by 5 bases and J by 1 base, with 14 bases between. Germline V CDR1 and CDR2: SGHTA, FQGNSA. Variable domain in full (rest from reference TRBV7-2 and TRBJ2-5): GAGVSQSPSNKVTEKGKDVELRCDPISGHTALYWYRQSLGQGLEFLIYFQGNSAPDKSGLPSDRFSAERTGGSVSTLTIQRTQQEDSAVYLCASSTGHSTQETQYFGPGTRLLVL.

At least ten counts were recorded for this clonotype. This chain uses TRBV24-1 with TRBJ2-5; TRBD1 might be the D (6 bases). V was shortened by 7 bases and J by 0 bases, with 8 bases between the two germline ends. The CDR3 totals 13 residues. From germline, CDR1 is KGHDR and CDR2 SFDVKD. Here the CDR3 reads CATRGQNQETQYF. CDR3 nucleotides: TGTGCCACCAGAGGACAGAACCAAGAGACCCAGTACTTC.

For this clonotype: At one of its ends the junction is not consistent with the germline gene, which may arise from a read error. The chain couples TRBV29-1 to TRBJ2-2, with 15 bases that match TRBD2. The CDR3 consists of 15 residues. Germline CDR1 SQVTM, CDR2 ANQGSEA. The CDR3 sequence is CSVSGTSGGTGGLFF. The CDR3 nucleotides read TGCAGCGTCTCCGGGACTAGCGGGGGGACCGGGGGGCTGTTTTTT.

Of note for this clonotype: One base away lies a much larger clone, so this may be a sequencing read error. The V gene is TRBV6-2 or TRBV6-3, the J gene TRBJ2-3; TRBD2 matches 12 bases. V lost 7 bases and J lost 2; bases outside the gene matches: 7. CDR3 length equals 16 residues. CDR1 MNHEY and CDR2 SVGEGT come from the germline V gene. The CDR3 is CASKGLAGGLTDTQYF. The CDR3 nucleotides read TGTGCCAGCAAGGGTCTAGCGGGAGGGCTCACAGATACGCAGTATTTT.

This clonotype was detected ten times or more. The V gene is TRBV7-9, the J gene TRBJ2-2; D gene unclear. V was cut by 5 bases and J by 6 bases, with 16 bases left in between. The V gene's germline CDR1 is SEHNR and CDR2 FQNEAQ (reference sequence). The CDR3 is made up of 15 amino acids. The CDR3 DNA is TGTGCCAGCAGCGTCACAATGGTCTGGGCCGGGGAGCTGTTTTTT. Translation gives CASSVTMVWAGELFF.

Comment on this clonotype: Germline is not matched at one junction end, which may reflect a read error. This sequence joins TRBV7-2 and TRBJ2-1, with a tentative D call TRBD1 (5 bases). From germline, CDR1 is SGHTA and CDR2 FQGNSA. The CDR3 covers 13 residues. CDR3 in amino acids: CATSPHEAGEQFF. The CDR3 coding sequence is TGTGCCACCAGCCCCCATGAGGCAGGGGAGCAGTTCTTC.

The table lists this clonotype with many counts. The chain employs TRBV20-1 and TRBJ2-5; D may be TRBD2 (6 bases). V was cut by 2 bases and J by 1 base, with 8 bases left in between. Germline V gene sequence: CDR1 DFQATT, CDR2 SNEGSKA (reference sequence). The CDR3 is 13 amino acids. CDR3 in DNA: TGCAGTGCTAGAAGGCGGGGCCAAGAGACCCAGTACTTC. This codes for CSARRRGQETQYF.

This clonotype was recorded at least ten times. V gene TRBV20-1 combines with J gene TRBJ1-2, with TRBD1 matching over 10 bases. The CDR3 contains 14 residues. CDR1 and CDR2 (germline): DFQATT, SNEGSKA (reference sequence). J gave up 7 bases and V 6 bases, and 11 bases lay outside the gene matches. CDR3 sequence: CSARVRDRGSGYTF. CDR3 DNA: TGCAGTGCCCGTGTTAGGGACAGGGGCTCTGGCTACACCTTC.

There are many counts of this clonotype. The V gene is TRBV27, the J gene TRBJ1-5; D is possibly TRBD1 (5 bases). V was clipped by 5 bases and J by 6 bases, with 14 bases between them. Germline V CDR1 and CDR2: MNHEY, SMNVEV (reference sequence). This CDR3 has 14 amino acids. The CDR3 spells CASSRTPQGQPQHF. CDR3 nucleotide sequence: TGTGCCAGCAGTAGAACCCCCCAGGGTCAGCCCCAGCATTTT.

Points on this clonotype: A much larger clone differs from this one at a single base, so this may be a read error. The chain couples TRBV6-2 or TRBV6-3 to TRBJ1-4; D not resolved. V dropped 0 bases and J dropped 4 bases, with 12 bases sitting between them. Germline CDR1 reads MNHEY; CDR2 reads SVGEGT. The CDR3 covers 16 residues. The CDR3 region is CASSYSISDGNEKLFF. CDR3 nucleotides: TGTGCCAGCAGTTACTCGATCTCGGACGGTAATGAAAAACTGTTTTTT.

This clonotype was recorded at least ten times. This chain uses TRBV7-9 with TRBJ2-1, with TRBD2 as a possible D gene (6 bases). CDR3 length: 16 amino acids. The germline CDR1 and CDR2 sequences are SEHNR and FQNEAQ (reference sequence). Trimming left V 8 bases short and J 7 bases short, with 24 bases between. The CDR3 DNA reads as TGTGCCAGCGGGGGGAGAGGGACCTTAACGGTGAATGAGCAGTTCTTC. This codes for CASGGRGTLTVNEQFF.

This clonotype was observed many times. The chain is built from TRBV7-9 and TRBJ2-3, with D hard to call. Trimming pared 6 bases from V and 4 bases from J, leaving 20 bases between. Germline CDR1 SEHNR, CDR2 FQNEAQ (reference sequence). CDR3 length: 16 residues. The CDR3 coding sequence is TGTGCCAGCAGGAGAGCCGGATCTAAGCAGGCAGATACGCAGTATTTT. Translation gives CASRRAGSKQADTQYF.

At least ten counts were recorded for this clonotype. The chain combines TRBV4-3 with TRBJ2-7; D gene unclear. CDR3 length: 14 amino acids. Germline values: CDR1 LGHNA, CDR2 YSLEER. The V gene lost 0 bases and the J gene lost 11 bases, with 17 bases spanning the gap. The CDR3 protein is CASSQDYPLGKEYF. As DNA, the CDR3 is TGCGCCAGCAGCCAAGATTACCCTCTGGGGAAGGAGTACTTC.

This clonotype was recorded many times. The chain links TRBV19 to TRBJ2-2; TRBD1 might be the D (5 bases). This CDR3 has 14 residues. Trimming shortened V by 0 bases and J by 5 bases, and 7 bases separated the two germline ends. The germline gives CDR1 LNHDA, CDR2 SQIVND (reference sequence). This CDR3 reads CASSIESGTGELFF. CDR3 coding DNA: TGTGCCAGTAGTATAGAGTCAGGGACCGGGGAGCTGTTTTTT.

This clonotype has a count of ten or more. This chain links TRBV7-9 with TRBJ1-5; TRBD1 aligns across 9 bases. From germline, CDR1 is SEHNR and CDR2 FQNEAQ (reference sequence). The CDR3 is 16 amino acids. V dropped 5 bases and J dropped 6; count of bases not matched to a gene: 11. The CDR3 bases are TGTGCCAGCAGCCGCTCACAGGGGGCGCGGAGTCAGCCCCAGCATTTT. Encoded protein: CASSRSQGARSQPQHF.

This clonotype has ten or more counts. The chain links TRBV4-3 to TRBJ1-5; 9 nucleotides align to TRBD1. CDR1 LGHNA and CDR2 YSLEER come from the germline V gene. The CDR3 has 16 amino acids. V lost 0 bases and J lost 4; bases outside the gene matches: 4. In DNA form, the CDR3 reads TGCGCCAGCAGCCAAGACGGACAGGGGAGGAATCAGCCCCAGCATTTT. This gives the protein CASSQDGQGRNQPQHF.

This clonotype has ten or more counts. The J gene is TRBJ2-3, the V gene TRBV11-2; 10 bases fit TRBD2. The CDR3 sequence is 16 residues long. Trimming cost V 5 bases and J 2 bases; bases outside gene matches: 7. Germline values: CDR1 SGHAT, CDR2 FQNNGV. CDR3 region: CASSGGLAETTDTQYF. The CDR3 nucleotides are TGTGCCAGCAGCGGAGGACTAGCGGAGACCACAGATACGCAGTATTTT.

About this clonotype itself: Given a much more abundant clone one base away, this may be a read error. J is TRBJ1-3 and V is TRBV7-9; D is unresolved. Germline CDR1 reads SEHNR; CDR2 reads FQNEAQ (reference sequence). This CDR3 is 20 amino acids long. The CDR3 DNA is TGTGCCAGCAGCTTAGGGGAGCCGAATCGCGGGCCCGAGGATGGAAACACCAAATATTTT. Translated: CASSLGEPNRGPEDGNTKYF. The whole variable domain, filled in from reference TRBV7-9 and TRBJ1-3, reads DTGVSQNPRHKITKRGQNVTFRCDPISEHNRLYWYRQTLGQGPEFLTYFQNEAQLEKSRLLSDRFSAERPKGSFSTLEIQRTEQGDSAMYLCASSLGEPNRGPEDGNTKYFGEGSWLTVV.

Concerning this clonotype: A much larger clone sits a single nucleotide away, making a read error possible. The rearrangement links TRBV30 to TRBJ2-7, with TRBD1 matching 7 bases. The germline V gene has CDR1 GTSNPN and CDR2 SVGIG (reference sequence). This CDR3 comprises 15 residues. V lost 0 bases to trimming and J lost 5 bases; unmatched junction nucleotides: 10. The CDR3 sequence is CAWSVGTVGYHEQYF. Written as DNA, the CDR3 is TGTGCCTGGAGTGTCGGGACAGTGGGCTACCACGAGCAGTACTTC.